This TCR beta chain comes out of a study of control samples from healthy donors and cancer patients. Assay used: immunoSEQ multiplex PCR; TCRdb lists only in-frame clones, some missing. The sample includes 20,000 to 25,000 clones, roughly 80% of them seen just once. Germline V gives CDR1 SNHLY, CDR2 FYNNEI. CDR3 size: 15 residues. Trimming removed 7 bases from V and 6 bases from J, with 16 bases in between. The TCR comes from a man aged 55 to 70 with colorectal cancer. The chain couples TRBV2 to TRBJ1-6; TRBD1 is a possible D gene (6 bases). Sequenced material: PBMCs. Here the CDR3 reads CASTENSRGNSPLHF. CDR3 sequence (DNA): TGTGCCAGCACCGAGAATAGCAGGGGTAATTCACCCCTCCACTTT.